The 11 T cell receptor beta chains listed next were all sequenced from one sample in a study of control samples from healthy donors and cancer patients. Profiled with immunoSEQ multiplex PCR; TCRdb holds only in-frame clones, not every one. This sample has about 69,000 clones, with approximately 84% found just once. The sequencing input was PBMCs. The receptors stem from a woman aged 45-65 years with lung cancer.

This rearrangement joins TRBV29-1 to TRBJ1-1; D is ambiguous. The CDR3 is 11 residues long. The V end lost 4 bases, the J end lost 6 bases, and 9 bases lay between the germline ends. Looked up from germline, CDR1 is SQVTM and CDR2 is ANQGSEA. CDR3 in amino acids: CSVVNLSEAFF. The DNA of the CDR3 is TGCAGCGTTGTTAACCTCTCTGAAGCTTTCTTT.

The chain recombines TRBV9 with TRBJ1-6; TRBD1 aligns across 7 bases. V gave up 5 bases and J gave up 7 bases; unmatched junction bases: 12. The CDR3 sequence is 16 residues long. CDR1 and CDR2 (germline): SGDLS, YYNGEE. For the CDR3, the DNA is TGTGCCAGCAGTCCGTATCCGGGACAGAAGAATTCACCCCTCCACTTT. It is translated as CASSPYPGQKNSPLHF. The full variable domain, with the rest looked up from reference TRBV9 and TRBJ1-6, is DSGVTQTPKHLITATGQRVTLRCSPRSGDLSVYWYQQSLDQGLQFLIQYYNGEERAKGNILERFSAQQFPDLHSELNLSSLELGDSALYFCASSPYPGQKNSPLHFGNGTRLTVT.

This clone was counted a few times. V usage is TRBV7-8 and J usage is TRBJ1-4; TRBD1 agrees at 11 bases. The CDR3 is 15 residues long. The J segment lost 6 bases and the V segment lost 5 bases, leaving 5 bases of the junction unmatched. From germline, CDR1 is SGHVS and CDR2 FQNEAQ. In DNA, the CDR3 is TGTGCCAGCAGCGTCCCGGGACAGGGGGATGAAAAACTGTTTTTT. Translation gives CASSVPGQGDEKLFF.

The chain joins TRBV27 to TRBJ1-2, with a weak D call TRBD1 (6 bases). Germline CDR1 MNHEY, CDR2 SMNVEV (reference sequence). Trimming cost V 5 bases and J 5 bases, with 12 bases left between them. The CDR3 sequence is 13 residues long. CDR3 region: CASSPRTAYGYTF. CDR3 DNA sequence: TGTGCCAGCAGTCCAAGGACAGCGTATGGCTACACCTTC.

This chain connects TRBV7-2 to TRBJ2-3; D is undetermined. The germline V and J ends were trimmed by 4 bases and 2 bases, with 7 bases remaining between them. The CDR3 contains 13 residues. Germline V lookup: CDR1 SGHTA, CDR2 FQGNSA. The CDR3 nucleotides are TGTGCCAGCAGCTCCGACTCCACAGATACGCAGTATTTT. This encodes CASSSDSTDTQYF.

This clone occurred once. The chain joins TRBV5-1 to TRBJ2-2, with TRBD1 matching 8 bases. J gave up 1 base and V 3 bases, and 8 bases lay outside the gene matches. The CDR3 length is 17 residues. The germline gives CDR1 SGHRS, CDR2 YFSETQ. CDR3 amino acids: CASSWRAGTGNTGELFF. CDR3 sequence (DNA): TGCGCCAGCAGCTGGAGGGCGGGGACAGGGAACACCGGGGAGCTGTTTTTT.

The genes are TRBV11-3 and TRBJ1-2; 8 bases are shared with TRBD1. Germline trimming cut 5 bases from V and 4 bases from J; bases unmatched to any gene: 6. This CDR3 contains 14 residues. Germline assignment: CDR1 SGHNT and CDR2 YENEEA. The CDR3 spells CASSGGQGAYGYTF. CDR3 bases: TGTGCCAGCAGCGGCGGACAGGGAGCCTATGGCTACACCTTC.

V is TRBV7-3 and J is TRBJ2-3; TRBD2 matches at 8 bases. This CDR3 is built from 13 residues. Germline V gene lookup returns CDR1 SGHTA and CDR2 FQGTGA. The ends lost 6 bases at V and 1 base at J; junction bases unmatched: 0. The CDR3 DNA follows: TGTGCCAGCAGTAGCGGGGGCACAGATACGCAGTATTTT. It yields the protein CASSSGGTDTQYF.

Concerning this clone itself: Other DNA sequences in this specimen translate into the identical CDR3. The chain's CDR3 is CASSSNRGRTYGYTF. The CDR3 DNA sequence: TGTGCCAGCAGCTCTAACAGGGGGCGCACCTATGGCTACACCTTC. The gene calls are TRBV7-2 and TRBJ1-2; 9 bases are a match to TRBD1. The CDR3 is made up of 15 amino acids. Germline V CDR1 and CDR2: SGHTA, FQGNSA. The J segment lost 4 bases and the V segment lost 4 bases, leaving 7 bases of the junction unmatched.

The J gene is TRBJ1-4, the V gene TRBV2, with D perhaps matching TRBD1 (5 bases). The CDR3 length is 15 residues. The germline CDR1 and CDR2 sequences are SNHLY and FYNNEI. The V end was cut by 3 bases, the J end by 0 bases, with 8 bases between. In nucleotides, the CDR3 is TGTGCCAGCAGTGAGACGGGGGCAACTAATGAAAAACTGTTTTTT. Protein: CASSETGATNEKLFF. Variable domain in full (rest from reference TRBV2 and TRBJ1-4): EPEVTQTPSHQVTQMGQEVILRCVPISNHLYFYWYRQILGQKVEFLVSFYNNEISEKSEIFDDQFSVERPDGSNFTLKIRSTKLEDSAMYFCASSETGATNEKLFFGSGTQLSVL.

The chain carries TRBV6-5 and TRBJ1-2; 7 bases match TRBD1. Germline V gene lookup returns CDR1 MNHEY and CDR2 SVGAGI. Losses at the gene ends were 0 bases for V and 8 bases for J; bases not matched to a gene: 9. The CDR3 length is 15 residues. CDR3 in amino acids: CASSYSRGLQGGYTF. The CDR3 bases are TGTGCCAGCAGTTACTCAAGGGGGCTCCAAGGAGGCTACACCTTC.